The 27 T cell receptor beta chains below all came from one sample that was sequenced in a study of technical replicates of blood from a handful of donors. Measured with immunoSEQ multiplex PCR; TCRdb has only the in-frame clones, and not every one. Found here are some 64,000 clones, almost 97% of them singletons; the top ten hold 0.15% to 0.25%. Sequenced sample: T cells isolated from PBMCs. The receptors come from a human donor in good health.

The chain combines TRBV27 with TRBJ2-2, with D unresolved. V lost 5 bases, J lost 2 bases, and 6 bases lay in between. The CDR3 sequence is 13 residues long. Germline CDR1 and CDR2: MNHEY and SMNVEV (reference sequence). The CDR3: CASSPQNTGELFF. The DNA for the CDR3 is TGTGCCAGCAGTCCACAAAACACCGGGGAGCTGTTTTTT.

The CDR3 DNA reads TGTGCCAGCAGTTCAATTTTAGCGGGAGGCGCCTACGAGCAGTACTTC. Protein sequence: CASSSILAGGAYEQYF. This chain links TRBV28 with TRBJ2-7; 10 bases align to TRBD2. After removal of 4 bases from V and 2 bases from J, the junction contained 8 bases not matched to a gene. There are 16 residues in the CDR3. Germline lookup yields CDR1 MDHEN and CDR2 SYDVKM.

CDR3 residues: CASSREYHPIPGEQYF. CDR3 bases: TGCGCCAGCAGTCGAGAATACCACCCAATACCCGGCGAGCAGTACTTC. V gene TRBV4-1 combines with J gene TRBJ2-7, with D hard to call. The germline V gene encodes CDR1 MGHRA and CDR2 YSYEKL. Trimming removed 6 bases at V and 6 bases at J, with 24 bases between. CDR3 length equals 16 residues.

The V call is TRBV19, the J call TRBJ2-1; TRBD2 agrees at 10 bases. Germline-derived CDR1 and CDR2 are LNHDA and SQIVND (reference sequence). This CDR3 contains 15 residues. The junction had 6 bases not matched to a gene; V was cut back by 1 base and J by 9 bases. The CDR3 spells CASSIATSGIVEQFF. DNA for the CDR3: TGTGCCAGTAGTATAGCCACTAGCGGGATTGTTGAGCAGTTCTTC.

Here the CDR3 DNA reads TGTGCCAGCAGTTTCTCTAGCGGGGTCCCGGAGACCCAGTACTTC. Translation: CASSFSSGVPETQYF. The chain recombines TRBV28 with TRBJ2-5; 9 nucleotides agree with TRBD2. Germline V lookup: CDR1 MDHEN, CDR2 SYDVKM. Trimming at V came to 3 bases and at J to 5 bases, leaving 7 bases not matched to a gene. The CDR3 loop spans 15 amino acids.

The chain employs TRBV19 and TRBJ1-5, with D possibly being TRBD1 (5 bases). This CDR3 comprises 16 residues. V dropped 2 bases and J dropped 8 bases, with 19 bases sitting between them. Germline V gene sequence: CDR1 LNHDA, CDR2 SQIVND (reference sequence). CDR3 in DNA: TGTGCCAGTAGTATATCATCGGGGGTTGGCATGGAGCCCCAGCATTTT. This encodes CASSISSGVGMEPQHF. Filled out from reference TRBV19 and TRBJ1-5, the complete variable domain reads DGGITQSPKYLFRKEGQNVTLSCEQNLNHDAMYWYRQDPGQGLRLIYYSQIVNDFQKGDIAEGYSVSREKKESFPLTVTSAQKNPTAFYLCASSISSGVGMEPQHFGDGTRLSIL.

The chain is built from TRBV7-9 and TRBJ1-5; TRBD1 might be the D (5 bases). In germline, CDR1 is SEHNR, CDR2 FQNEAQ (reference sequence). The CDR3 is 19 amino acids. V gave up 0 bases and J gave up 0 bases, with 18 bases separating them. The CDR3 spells CASSLAGGASVYSNQPQHF. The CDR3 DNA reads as TGTGCCAGCAGCTTAGCAGGTGGGGCCAGCGTATATAGCAATCAGCCCCAGCATTTT.

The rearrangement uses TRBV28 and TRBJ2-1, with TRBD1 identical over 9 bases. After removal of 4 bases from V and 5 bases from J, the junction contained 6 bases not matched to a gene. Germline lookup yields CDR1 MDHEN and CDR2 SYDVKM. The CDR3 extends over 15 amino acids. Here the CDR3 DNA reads TGTGCCAGCAGTTCTCCGGGACAGGGCAACAATGAGCAGTTCTTC. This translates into CASSSPGQGNNEQFF.

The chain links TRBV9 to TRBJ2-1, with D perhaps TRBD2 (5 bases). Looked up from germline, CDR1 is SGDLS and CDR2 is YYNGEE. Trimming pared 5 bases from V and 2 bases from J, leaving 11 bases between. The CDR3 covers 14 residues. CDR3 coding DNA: TGTGCCAGCAGTTTCAGCGGCGCCTACAATGAGCAGTTCTTC. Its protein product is CASSFSGAYNEQFF.

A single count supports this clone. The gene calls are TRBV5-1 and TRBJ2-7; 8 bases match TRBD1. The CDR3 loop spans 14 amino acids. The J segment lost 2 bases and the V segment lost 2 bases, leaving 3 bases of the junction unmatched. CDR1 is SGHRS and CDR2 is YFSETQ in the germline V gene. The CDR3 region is CASSFGTGTYEQYF. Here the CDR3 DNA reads TGCGCCAGCAGCTTCGGGACAGGAACCTACGAGCAGTACTTC.

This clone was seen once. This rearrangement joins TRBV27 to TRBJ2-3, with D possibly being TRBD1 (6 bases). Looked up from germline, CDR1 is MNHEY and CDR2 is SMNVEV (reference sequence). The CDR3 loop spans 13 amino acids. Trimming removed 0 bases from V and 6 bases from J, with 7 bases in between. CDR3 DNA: TGTGCCAGCAGTTTATCCACAGGGGATACGCAGTATTTT. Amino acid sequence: CASSLSTGDTQYF.

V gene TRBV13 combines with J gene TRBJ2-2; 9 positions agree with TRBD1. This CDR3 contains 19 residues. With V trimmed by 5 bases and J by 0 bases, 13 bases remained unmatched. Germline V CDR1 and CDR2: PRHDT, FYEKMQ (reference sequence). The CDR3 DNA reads TGTGCCAGCAGCCGCCTAATCCGGACAGGGGCGACGAACACCGGGGAGCTGTTTTTT. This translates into CASSRLIRTGATNTGELFF.

The chain's CDR3 is CASSTKGTGREGYTF. The CDR3 DNA is TGTGCCAGCAGCACGAAGGGGACAGGTCGCGAGGGCTACACCTTC. The J gene is TRBJ1-2, the V gene TRBV9; 8 bases map to TRBD1. J lost 8 bases, V lost 4 bases, and 13 bases had no gene match. CDR3 length equals 15 residues. Germline loops: CDR1 SGDLS, CDR2 YYNGEE.

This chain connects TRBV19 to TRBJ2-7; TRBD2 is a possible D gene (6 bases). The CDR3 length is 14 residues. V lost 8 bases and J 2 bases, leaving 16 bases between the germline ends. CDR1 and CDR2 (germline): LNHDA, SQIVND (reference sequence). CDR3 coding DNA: TGTGCCAGTGGGTCGGGGGACCACCCCTACGAGCAGTACTTC. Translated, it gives CASGSGDHPYEQYF.

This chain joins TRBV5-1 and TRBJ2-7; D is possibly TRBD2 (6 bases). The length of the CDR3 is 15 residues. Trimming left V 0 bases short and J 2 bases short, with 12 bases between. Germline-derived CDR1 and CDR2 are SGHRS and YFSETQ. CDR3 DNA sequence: TGCGCCAGCAGCTTGGGGACCGGGGGAACCTACGAGCAGTACTTC. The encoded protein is CASSLGTGGTYEQYF. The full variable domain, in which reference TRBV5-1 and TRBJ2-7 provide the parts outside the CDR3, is KAGVTQTPRYLIKTRGQQVTLSCSPISGHRSVSWYQQTPGQGLQFLFEYFSETQRNKGNFPGRFSGRQFSNSRSEMNVSTLELGDSALYLCASSLGTGGTYEQYFGPGTRLTVT.

CDR3 amino acids: CASSLEGLAGIYYEQYF. Written as DNA, the CDR3 is TGCGCCAGCAGCTTGGAGGGACTAGCGGGGATCTACTACGAGCAGTACTTC. The chain carries TRBV5-1 and TRBJ2-7; 13 nucleotides line up with TRBD2. The CDR3 is made up of 17 amino acids. Per germline, CDR1 SGHRS and CDR2 YFSETQ. Trimming at V came to 0 bases and at J to 3 bases, leaving 6 bases not matched to a gene.

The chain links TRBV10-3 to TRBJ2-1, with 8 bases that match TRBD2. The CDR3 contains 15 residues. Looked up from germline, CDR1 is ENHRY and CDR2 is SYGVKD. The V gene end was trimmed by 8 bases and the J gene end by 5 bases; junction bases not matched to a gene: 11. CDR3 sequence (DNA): TGTGCCATCCGAAGGGGAAGCGGGAGCAACAATGAGCAGTTCTTC. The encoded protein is CAIRRGSGSNNEQFF.

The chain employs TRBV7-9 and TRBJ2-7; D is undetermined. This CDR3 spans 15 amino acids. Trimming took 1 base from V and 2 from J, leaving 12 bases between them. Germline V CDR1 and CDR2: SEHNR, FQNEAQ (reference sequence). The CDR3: CASSLVKQAPYEQYF. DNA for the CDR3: TGTGCCAGCAGCTTAGTTAAGCAGGCACCCTACGAGCAGTACTTC.

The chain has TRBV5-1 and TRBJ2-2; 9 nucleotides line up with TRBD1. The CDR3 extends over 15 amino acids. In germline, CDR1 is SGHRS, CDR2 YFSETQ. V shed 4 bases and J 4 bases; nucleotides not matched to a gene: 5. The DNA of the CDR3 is TGCGCCAGCAGCCACCGGGACAGGGTCACCGGGGAGCTGTTTTTT. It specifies CASSHRDRVTGELFF.

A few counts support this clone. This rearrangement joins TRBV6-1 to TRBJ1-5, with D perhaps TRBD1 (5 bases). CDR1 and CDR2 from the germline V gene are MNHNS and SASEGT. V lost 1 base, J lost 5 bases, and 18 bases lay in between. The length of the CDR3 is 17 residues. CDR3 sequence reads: CASSEGPWRGSDQPQHF. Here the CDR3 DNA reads TGTGCCAGCAGTGAAGGCCCCTGGAGGGGCAGTGATCAGCCCCAGCATTTT.

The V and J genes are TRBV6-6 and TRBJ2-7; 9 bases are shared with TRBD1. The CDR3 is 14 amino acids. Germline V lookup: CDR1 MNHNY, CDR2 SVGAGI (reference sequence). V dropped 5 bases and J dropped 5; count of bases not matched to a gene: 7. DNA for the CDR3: TGTGCCAGCAGTCGACTTAGACAGGGGGACGAGCAGTACTTC. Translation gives CASSRLRQGDEQYF.

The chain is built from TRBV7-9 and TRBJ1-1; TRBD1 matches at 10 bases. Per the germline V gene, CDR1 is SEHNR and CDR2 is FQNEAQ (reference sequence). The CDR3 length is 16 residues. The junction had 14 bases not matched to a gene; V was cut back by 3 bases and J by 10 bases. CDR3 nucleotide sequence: TGTGCCAGCAGCTTGGGGACAGGGGCAATACGGCTGGGAGCTTTCTTT. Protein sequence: CASSLGTGAIRLGAFF.

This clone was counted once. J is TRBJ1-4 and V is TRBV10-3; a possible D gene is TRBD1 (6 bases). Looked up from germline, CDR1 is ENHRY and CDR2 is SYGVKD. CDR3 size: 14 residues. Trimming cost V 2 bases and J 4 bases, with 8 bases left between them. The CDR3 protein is CAISEGQNNEKLFF. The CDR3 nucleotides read TGTGCCATCAGTGAGGGACAGAATAATGAAAAACTGTTTTTT.

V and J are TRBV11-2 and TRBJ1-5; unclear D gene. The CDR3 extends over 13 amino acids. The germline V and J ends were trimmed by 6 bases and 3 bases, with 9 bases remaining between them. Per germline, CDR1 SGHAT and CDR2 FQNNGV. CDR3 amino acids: CASSFEANQPQHF. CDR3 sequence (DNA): TGTGCCAGCAGTTTCGAGGCCAATCAGCCCCAGCATTTT.

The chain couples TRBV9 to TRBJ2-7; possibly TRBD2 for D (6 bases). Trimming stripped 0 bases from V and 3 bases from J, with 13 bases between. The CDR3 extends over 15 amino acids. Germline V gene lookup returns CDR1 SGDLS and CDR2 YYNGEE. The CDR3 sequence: CASSVGGESVYEQYF. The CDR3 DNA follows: TGTGCCAGCAGCGTAGGGGGGGAGTCGGTCTACGAGCAGTACTTC.

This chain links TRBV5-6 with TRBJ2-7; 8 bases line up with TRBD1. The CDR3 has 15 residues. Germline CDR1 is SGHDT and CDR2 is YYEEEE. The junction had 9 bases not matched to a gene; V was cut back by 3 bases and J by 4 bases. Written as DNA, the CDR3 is TGTGCCAGCAGCTACGGACAGGGAAGATTATACGAGCAGTACTTC. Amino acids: CASSYGQGRLYEQYF.

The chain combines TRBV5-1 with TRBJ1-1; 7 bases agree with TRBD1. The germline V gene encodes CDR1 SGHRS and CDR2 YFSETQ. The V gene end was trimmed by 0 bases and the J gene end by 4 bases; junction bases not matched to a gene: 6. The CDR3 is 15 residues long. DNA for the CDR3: TGCGCCAGCAGCTTGGGACAGGGTCCGACCACTGAAGCTTTCTTT. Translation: CASSLGQGPTTEAFF.